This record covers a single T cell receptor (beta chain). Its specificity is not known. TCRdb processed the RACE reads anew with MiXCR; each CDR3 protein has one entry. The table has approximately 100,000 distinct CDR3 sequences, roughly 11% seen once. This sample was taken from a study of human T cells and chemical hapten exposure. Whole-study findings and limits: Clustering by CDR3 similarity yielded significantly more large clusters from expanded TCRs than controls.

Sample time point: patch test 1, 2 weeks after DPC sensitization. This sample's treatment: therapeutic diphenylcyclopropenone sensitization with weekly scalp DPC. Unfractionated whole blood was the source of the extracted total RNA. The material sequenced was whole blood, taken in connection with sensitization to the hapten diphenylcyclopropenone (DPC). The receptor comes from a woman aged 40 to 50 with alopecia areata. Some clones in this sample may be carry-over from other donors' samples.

CDR3 loop: CASSFREGGYGYTF. CDR3 DNA sequence: TGTGCCAGCAGCTTTCGGGAGGGAGGTTACGGCTACACCTTC. This rearrangement joins TRBV7-6 to TRBJ1-2; D remains unclear. The V end was cut by 3 bases, the J end by 8 bases, with 16 bases between. The CDR3 length is 14 residues. CDR1 is SGHVS and CDR2 is FNYEAQ in the germline V gene. Supplemented by reference TRBV7-6 and TRBJ1-2, the full variable domain reads GAGVSQSPRYKVTKRGQDVALRCDPISGHVSLYWYRQALGQGPEFLTYFNYEAQQDKSGLPNDRFSAERPEGSISTLTIQRTEQRDSAMYRCASSFREGGYGYTFGSGTRLTVV.